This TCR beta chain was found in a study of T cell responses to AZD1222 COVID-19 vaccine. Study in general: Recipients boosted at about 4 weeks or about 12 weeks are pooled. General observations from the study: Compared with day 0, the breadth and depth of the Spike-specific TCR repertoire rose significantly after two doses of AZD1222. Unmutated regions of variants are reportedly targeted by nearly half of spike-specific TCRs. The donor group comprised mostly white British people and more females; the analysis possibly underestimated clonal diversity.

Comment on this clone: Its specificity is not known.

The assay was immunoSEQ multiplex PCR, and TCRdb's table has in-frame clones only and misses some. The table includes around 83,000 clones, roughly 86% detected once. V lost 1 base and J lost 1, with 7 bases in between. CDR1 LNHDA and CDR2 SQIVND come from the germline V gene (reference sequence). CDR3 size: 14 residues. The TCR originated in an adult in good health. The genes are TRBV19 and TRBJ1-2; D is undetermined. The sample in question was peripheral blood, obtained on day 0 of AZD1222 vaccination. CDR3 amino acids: CASSIVFNNYGYTF. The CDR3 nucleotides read TGTGCCAGTAGTATAGTTTTCAATAACTATGGCTACACCTTC.